Sequencing of this TCR beta chain was carried out in a study of shared clonotypes between healthy human individuals. Generated by immunoSEQ multiplex PCR, the TCRdb table keeps only in-frame clones and is missing some. This sample has roughly 2.5 million clones, with more than 90% found just once. Germline CDR1 and CDR2: MNHEY and SMNVEV (reference sequence). The CDR3 extends over 18 amino acids. Trimming took 0 bases from V and 1 from J, leaving 16 bases between them. V and J are TRBV27 and TRBJ1-5; weak D call: TRBD1 (5 bases). Sequencing was performed on naive CD4+ T cells sorted from blood. The sample's subset: CD45RA+ positively selected. The clonotype comes from a man aged 18-30 years in good health. The CDR3 bases are TGTGCCAGCAGTTTATCGTACCCCACAGGTCCAAGCAATCAGCCCCAGCATTTT. It encodes CASSLSYPTGPSNQPQHF.